The 6 T cell receptor beta chains presented below share a single source sample, sequenced in a study of CD8 T cells in ankylosing spondylitis. In TCRdb, the 5' RACE reads were re-called with MiXCR into one record per CDR3 protein. Here the sample spans 300,000 to 350,000 distinct CDR3 sequences, more than 20% being singletons. Material: blood, either unsorted or a sorted T cell fraction (not recorded which). These receptors all stem from a female donor with ankylosing spondylitis or in good health (not recorded which).

This clonotype was picked up a small number of times. The CDR3 DNA reads TGTGCCACCAGTGATTGGACGGAGCAAGAGACCCAGTACTTC. It specifies CATSDWTEQETQYF. This chain connects TRBV24-1 to TRBJ2-5; unclear D gene. This CDR3 has 14 residues. V was clipped by 2 bases and J by 2 bases, with 8 bases between them. CDR1 KGHDR and CDR2 SFDVKD come from the germline V gene.

This clonotype was seen only a few times. This chain joins TRBV7-9 and TRBJ1-6; D is uncertain. Per the germline V gene, CDR1 is SEHNR and CDR2 is FQNEAQ (reference sequence). Trimming stripped 10 bases from V and 8 bases from J, with 12 bases between. This CDR3 has 12 residues. DNA for the CDR3: TGTGCCATAGGGCTGGGCCATTCACCCCTCCACTTT. Protein product: CAIGLGHSPLHF.

This clonotype was detected a few times. The genes are TRBV6-1 and TRBJ2-5, with TRBD1 matching over 7 bases. Unmatched junction bases numbered 5, after V lost 6 bases and J lost 4 bases. The CDR3 extends over 13 amino acids. Germline CDR1 is MNHNS and CDR2 is SASEGT. CDR3 region: CASRSNRGETQYF. CDR3 in DNA: TGTGCCAGCAGAAGCAACAGGGGAGAGACCCAGTACTTC.

This clonotype was seen ten or more times. The chain links TRBV5-1 to TRBJ2-1; D is unclear. V lost 4 bases to trimming and J lost 7 bases, with 9 bases between them. Germline CDR1 and CDR2: SGHRS and YFSETQ. The CDR3 has 12 amino acids. The CDR3 reads CASSEDVNEQFF. The CDR3 DNA reads as TGCGCCAGCAGCGAGGACGTAAATGAGCAGTTCTTC.

The chain has TRBV6-5 and TRBJ1-2, with D tentatively TRBD1 (6 bases). CDR1 and CDR2 (germline): MNHEY, SVGAGI. The CDR3 sequence is 17 residues long. With 0 bases removed from V and 2 bases from J, the gap between germline ends came to 16 bases. CDR3 amino acids: CASSYSTGDTLNYGYTF. The CDR3 DNA reads as TGTGCCAGCAGTTACTCGACGGGGGACACCCTAAACTATGGCTACACCTTC.

This rearrangement joins TRBV20-1 to TRBJ2-1; either TRBD1 or TRBD2 may fit D (5 bases each). Trimming pared 3 bases from V and 8 bases from J, leaving 17 bases between. CDR1 and CDR2 from the germline V gene are DFQATT and SNEGSKA (reference sequence). This CDR3 has 14 amino acids. The CDR3: CSASLGPVGDEQFF. DNA of the CDR3: TGCAGTGCTAGCCTCGGCCCCGTGGGGGATGAGCAGTTCTTC.